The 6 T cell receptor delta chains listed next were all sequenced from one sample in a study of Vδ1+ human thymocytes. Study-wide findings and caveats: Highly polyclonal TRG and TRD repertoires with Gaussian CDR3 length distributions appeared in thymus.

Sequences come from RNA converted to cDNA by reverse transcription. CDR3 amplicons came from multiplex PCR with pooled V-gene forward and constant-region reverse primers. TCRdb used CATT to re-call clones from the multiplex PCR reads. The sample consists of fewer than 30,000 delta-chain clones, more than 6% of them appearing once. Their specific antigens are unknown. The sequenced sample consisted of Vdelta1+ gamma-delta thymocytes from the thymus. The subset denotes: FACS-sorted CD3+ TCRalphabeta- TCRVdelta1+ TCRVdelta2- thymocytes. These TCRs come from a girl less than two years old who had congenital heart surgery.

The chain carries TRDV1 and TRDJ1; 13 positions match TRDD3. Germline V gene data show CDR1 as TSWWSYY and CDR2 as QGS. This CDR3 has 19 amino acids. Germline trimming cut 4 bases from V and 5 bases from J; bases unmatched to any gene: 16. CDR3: CALGVRNPTGGYGPDKLIF. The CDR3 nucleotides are TGTGCTCTTGGGGTCCGTAACCCCACTGGGGGATACGGGCCAGATAAACTCATCTTT.

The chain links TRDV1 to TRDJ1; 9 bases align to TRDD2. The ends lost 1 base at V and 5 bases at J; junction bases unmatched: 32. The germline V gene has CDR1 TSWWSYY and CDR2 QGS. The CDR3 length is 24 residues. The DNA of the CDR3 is TGTGCTCTTGGGGAACCGGCCGGCGGCCTTCCTACTCGATTTACTCCCTTTGTAACTGATAAACTCATCTTT. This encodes CALGEPAGGLPTRFTPFVTDKLIF.

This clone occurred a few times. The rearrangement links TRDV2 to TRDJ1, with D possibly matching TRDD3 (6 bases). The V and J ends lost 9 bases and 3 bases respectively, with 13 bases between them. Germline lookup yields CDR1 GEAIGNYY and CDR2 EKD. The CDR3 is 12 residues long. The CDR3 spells CAEHWAADKLIF. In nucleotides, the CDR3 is TGTGCCGAACACTGGGCCGCCGATAAACTCATCTTT.

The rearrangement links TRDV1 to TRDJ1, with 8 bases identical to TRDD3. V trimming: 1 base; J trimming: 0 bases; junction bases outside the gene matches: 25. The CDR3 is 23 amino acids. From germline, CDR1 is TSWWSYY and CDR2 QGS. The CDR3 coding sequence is TGTGCTCTTGGGGAACATCTTCCCGGACGTGTTCTGGGGATACCCATGTACACCGATAAACTCATCTTT. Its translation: CALGEHLPGRVLGIPMYTDKLIF.

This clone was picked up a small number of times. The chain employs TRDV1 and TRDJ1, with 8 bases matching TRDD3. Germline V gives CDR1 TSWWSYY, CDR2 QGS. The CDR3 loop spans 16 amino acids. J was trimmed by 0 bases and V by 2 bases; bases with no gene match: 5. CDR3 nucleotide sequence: TGTGCTCTTGGGGAAAAACTGGGGGTGTACACCGATAAACTCATCTTT. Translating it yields CALGEKLGVYTDKLIF.

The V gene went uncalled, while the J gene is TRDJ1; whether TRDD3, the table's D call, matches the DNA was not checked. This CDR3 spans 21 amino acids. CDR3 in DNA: TGTGCTCTTGGGGAACTAGAACCCTACAGGGGGATACTCTCTAACACCGATAAACTCATCTTT. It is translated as CALGELEPYRGILSNTDKLIF.